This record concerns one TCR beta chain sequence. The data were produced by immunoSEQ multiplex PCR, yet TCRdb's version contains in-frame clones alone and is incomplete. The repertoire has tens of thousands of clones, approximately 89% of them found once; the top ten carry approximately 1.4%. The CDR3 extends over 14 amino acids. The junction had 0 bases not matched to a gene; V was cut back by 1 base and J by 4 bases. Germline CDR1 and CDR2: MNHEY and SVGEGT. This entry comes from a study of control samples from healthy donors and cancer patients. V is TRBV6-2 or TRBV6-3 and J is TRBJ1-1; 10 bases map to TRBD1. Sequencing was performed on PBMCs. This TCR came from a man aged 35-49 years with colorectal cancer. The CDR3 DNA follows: TGTGCCAGCAGTTACTGGACAGGGGGCACTGAAGCTTTCTTT. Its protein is CASSYWTGGTEAFF.